Listed below are T cell receptor beta chains from one sample, sequenced in a study of blood T cell repertoires in COVID-19. The data were produced by immunoSEQ multiplex PCR, yet TCRdb's version contains in-frame clones alone and is incomplete. The sample shows 65,000 to 90,000 clones, approximately 92% of them seen only once. Input material: peripheral blood. The receptors here all came from a human donor in a cohort sampled during active COVID-19. CDR3s include the opening cysteine and the closing phenylalanine or tryptophan. The order of the fields is clone size, J gene, V gene, D gene, CDR3 DNA, CDR3 protein. The D gene is left open where the match is weak. Size is omitted from some rows. Given values are once, few, many or a class for expanded clones.

>once|TRBJ2-7|TRBV2|TRBD1
TGTGCCAGCAGTTTCGGCCGAGACAGGGACGAGCAGTACTTC
CASSFGRDRDEQYF
>NA|TRBJ1-2|TRBV6-5|NA
TGTGCCAGCAGTTACGGAAGAGGCATCCAAATCGGCTACACCTTC
CASSYGRGIQIGYTF
>once|TRBJ1-5|TRBV11-2|NA
TGTGCCAGCAGCTTGGCCAGTGGTCAGCCCCAGCATTTT
CASSLASGQPQHF
>NA|TRBJ2-5|TRBV19|NA
TGTGCCAGTAGTAATCTTGGCAGCCAAGAGACCCAGTACTTC
CASSNLGSQETQYF
>NA|TRBJ1-6|TRBV28|TRBD1
TGTGCCAGCAGTGAAACGGTTGGGACAGGAAATTCACCCCTCCACTTT
CASSETVGTGNSPLHF
>NA|TRBJ2-3|TRBV12-3/TRBV12-4|TRBD2
TGTGCCAGCAGACTAGCGGGGACAGATACGCAGTATTTT
CASRLAGTDTQYF
>NA|TRBJ1-6|TRBV5-8|NA
TGTGCCAGCAGCCCACGGAGGGTGAATTCACCCCTCCACTTT
CASSPRRVNSPLHF
>NA|TRBJ1-6|TRBV6-5|NA
TGTGCCAGCAGTCACAGCCTCCCCCTCCACTTT
CASSHSLPLHF
>NA|TRBJ2-1|TRBV4-2|NA
TGTGCCAGCAGCCAAGGGACGTACAGCGGAGGGTCCAATGAGCAGTTCTTC
CASSQGTYSGGSNEQFF
>once|TRBJ2-2|TRBV7-2|NA
TGTGCCAGCAGCTTATATGGGACAACGAACACCGGGGAGCTGTTTTTT
CASSLYGTTNTGELFF
>NA|TRBJ2-5|TRBV5-5|TRBD1
TGTGCCAGCAAGTTACAGGGGGTTATCCAAGAGACCCAGTACTTC
CASKLQGVIQETQYF
>NA|TRBJ2-7|TRBV19|NA
TGTGCCAGTAGTATAGGGATCGGGGGAAGGTACGACGAGCAGTACTTC
CASSIGIGGRYDEQYF
>NA|TRBJ1-5|TRBV21-1|NA
TGTGCCAGCAGCAAAGCGCATTGGGGCGCCCGGCAGCCCCAGCATTTT
CASSKAHWGARQPQHF
>NA|TRBJ2-5|TRBV19|NA
TGTGCCAGTAGTCCTAGCCGAGCGTACCAAGAGACCCAGTACTTC
CASSPSRAYQETQYF
>NA|TRBJ2-2|TRBV3-1/TRBV3-2|TRBD2
TGTGCCAGCAGCCCCCGACTAGCGGGGGGACCCGGGGAGCTGTTTTTT
CASSPRLAGGPGELFF
>NA|TRBJ1-3|TRBV6-1|NA
TGTGCCAGCAGTGAAGTTGGCTTCATCTCTGGAAACACCATATATTTT
CASSEVGFISGNTIYF
>NA|TRBJ1-6|TRBV6-2/TRBV6-3|TRBD1
TGTGCCAGCAGTGATCGGACAGGGGGGAATTCACCCCTCCACTTT
CASSDRTGGNSPLHF
>NA|TRBJ2-7|TRBV5-1|NA
TGCGCCAGCAGCTTGTTAGGGCAGGGGCCCACCTACGAGCAGTGCTTC
CASSLLGQGPTYEQCF
>few|TRBJ2-7|TRBV27|NA
TGTGCCAGCAGTCCCCCGGCAGGGTTGGGGTACGAGCAGTACTTC
CASSPPAGLGYEQYF
>NA|TRBJ2-3|TRBV27|TRBD2
TGTGCCAGCAGTTTACGGATAGCGGGGTATAGCACAGATACGCAGTATTTT
CASSLRIAGYSTDTQYF
>NA|TRBJ1-1|TRBV19|NA
TGTGCCAGTAGTATAGGCGGGACTTCCTCGAACACTGAAGCTTTCTTT
CASSIGGTSSNTEAFF
>few|TRBJ2-5|TRBV5-5|NA
TGTGCCAGCAGCTTGGGACTAGGGGAGACCCAGTACTTC
CASSLGLGETQYF
>NA|TRBJ2-1|TRBV9|NA
TGTGCCAGCAGCGCCAGCGGCTACAATGAGCAGTTCTTC
CASSASGYNEQFF
>NA|TRBJ1-1|TRBV30|NA
TGTGCCTGGAGTGTACAAGAGAACACTGAAGCTTTCTTT
CAWSVQENTEAFF
>NA|TRBJ2-1|TRBV2|TRBD2
TGTGCCAGTTATAGCGGGGGAAGCTCCTACAATGAGCAGTTCTTC
CASYSGGSSYNEQFF
>NA|TRBJ1-1|TRBV5-6|NA
TGTGCCAGCAGCTTAGGAAGGGGCACTGAAGCTTTCTTT
CASSLGRGTEAFF
>NA|TRBJ1-6|TRBV3-1/TRBV3-2|NA
TGTGCCAGCAGCCAAGATTACCCGGGAGAGAGGGTACAGCATTCACCCCTCCACTTT
CASSQDYPGERVQHSPLHF
>NA|TRBJ1-2|TRBV7-8|NA
TGTGCCAGCAGCGCGAACTCAGGTCCCAACTATGGCTACACCTTC
CASSANSGPNYGYTF
>few|TRBJ1-1|TRBV3-1/TRBV3-2|TRBD1
TGTGCCAGCAGCCAGGGACAGGGGCTTGGTGAAGCTTTCTTT
CASSQGQGLGEAFF
>once|TRBJ2-6|TRBV29-1|TRBD1
TGCAGCACCACAGGGGCGGCTGGGGCCAACGTCCTGACTTTC
CSTTGAAGANVLTF
>NA|TRBJ2-7|TRBV5-1|NA
TGCGCCAGCAGCTGGGGGGACGAGCAGTACTTC
CASSWGDEQYF
>NA|TRBJ2-1|TRBV15|NA
TGTGCCACCAGCATGGCGGGGGCCTTCTACAATGAGCAGTTCTTC
CATSMAGAFYNEQFF
>NA|TRBJ2-3|TRBV5-1|TRBD2
TGCGCCAGCAGCCAACTAGCGGGGGGAGGCACAGATACGCAGTATTTT
CASSQLAGGGTDTQYF
>NA|TRBJ1-3|TRBV12-3/TRBV12-4|NA
TGTGCCAGCAGTTCTTGGGGCGACACCATATATTTT
CASSSWGDTIYF
>once|TRBJ2-5|TRBV6-5|TRBD2
TGTGCCAGCAGACCTGAGGAGCGGGGGAAAGAGACCCAGTACTTC
CASRPEERGKETQYF
>NA|TRBJ2-1|TRBV23-1|NA
TGCGCCAGCAGTCAATTCCTATATCGTAGGTCCAGGTACAATGAGCAGTTCTTC
CASSQFLYRRSRYNEQFF
>NA|TRBJ2-5|TRBV7-8|NA
TGTGCCAGCAGCACCCGACAGATTCAAGAGACCCAGTACTTC
CASSTRQIQETQYF
>NA|TRBJ2-7|TRBV11-2|NA
TGTGCCAGCAGCTTAGGGTCCGGCTACGAGCAGTACTTC
CASSLGSGYEQYF
>NA|TRBJ1-5|TRBV12-3/TRBV12-4|NA
TGTGCCAGCGGTAACGGGGGTCAGCCCCAGCATTTT
CASGNGGQPQHF
>NA|TRBJ2-3|TRBV4-3|TRBD2
TGCGCCAGCAGCCAAGACAGACTAGCGGGGGGCACAGATACGCAGTATTTT
CASSQDRLAGGTDTQYF
>NA|TRBJ1-2|TRBV9|NA
TGTGCCAGCAGCGTAGGAGCGGACGGAAACTATGGCTACACCTTC
CASSVGADGNYGYTF
>NA|TRBJ2-1|TRBV13|TRBD1
TGTGCCAGCACCCCTGGCAGGGGGCCATCCTACAATGAGCAGTTCTTC
CASTPGRGPSYNEQFF
>NA|TRBJ2-1|TRBV6-5|TRBD2
TGTGCCAGCAGTTACCAACTAGCGGGGGGATACAATGAGCAGTTCTTC
CASSYQLAGGYNEQFF
>NA|TRBJ2-1|TRBV5-1|TRBD2
TGCGCCAGCAGCATCGGACTAGCGGGCGGCAATGAGCAGTTCTTC
CASSIGLAGGNEQFF
>NA|TRBJ1-4|TRBV6-5|NA
TGTGCCAGCAGTTACACGCGCTCTGAAAAACTGTTTTTT
CASSYTRSEKLFF
>NA|TRBJ1-1|TRBV19|NA
TGTGCCAGTAGTCCCTCGTCCCGGGGTGTAGCTTTCTTT
CASSPSSRGVAFF
>NA|TRBJ1-2|TRBV6-6|NA
TGTGCCAGCGGACACGGGACAAGACCTTCCTATGGCTACACCTTC
CASGHGTRPSYGYTF
>once|TRBJ2-3|TRBV7-9|NA
TGTGCCAGCAGCCGCCCTCAGGGGCTTGGCACAGATACGCAGTATTTT
CASSRPQGLGTDTQYF
>NA|TRBJ1-6|TRBV30|NA
TGTGCCTGGAGAGCAGGGACATTGAATTCACCCCTCCACTTT
CAWRAGTLNSPLHF
>NA|TRBJ1-3|TRBV18|NA
TGTGCCAGCTCACCAGTCCCGGGTGACACCATATATTTT
CASSPVPGDTIYF
>NA|TRBJ2-7|TRBV10-2|TRBD1
TGCGCCAGCAGTGGGACAGGGGGCTACGAGCAGTACTTC
CASSGTGGYEQYF
>NA|TRBJ2-7|TRBV5-1|TRBD1
TGCGCCAGCAGCTTGGCTCTGACCGGGACAGGGATCTACGAGCAGTACTTC
CASSLALTGTGIYEQYF
>NA|TRBJ1-1|TRBV19|TRBD1
TGTGCCAGTATCCCACCGGGACAGATGAACACTGAAGCTTTCTTT
CASIPPGQMNTEAFF
>NA|TRBJ1-1|TRBV6-2/TRBV6-3|TRBD1
TGTGCCAGCAGTTTAAGGCGCCGTGGACAGGCAAACACTGAAGCTTTCTTT
CASSLRRRGQANTEAFF
>NA|TRBJ2-3|TRBV3-1/TRBV3-2|TRBD2
TGTGCCAGCAGCTCGACTAGCGGGGGACCTAGCACAGATACGCAGTATTTT
CASSSTSGGPSTDTQYF
>NA|TRBJ1-1|TRBV19|NA
TGTGCCAGTGAGAATAATTTTGTGGGAGACACTGAAGCTTTCTTT
CASENNFVGDTEAFF
>NA|TRBJ1-2|TRBV10-3|TRBD1
TGTGCCACCGACTCGACCGGGACAGGGAGCGGCTATGGCTACACCTTC
CATDSTGTGSGYGYTF
>NA|TRBJ1-1|TRBV29-1|NA
TGCAGCGTTGCCGAACAGCTTAAGAACACTGAAGCTTTCTTT
CSVAEQLKNTEAFF
>NA|TRBJ2-1|TRBV6-4|NA
TGTGCCAGCAGTGTGGTGGCAGGCACCTACAATGAGCAGTTCTTC
CASSVVAGTYNEQFF